Below, 16 T cell receptor beta chains from the same sample are listed, as sequenced in a study. One entry per CDR3 protein results from TCRdb running MiXCR on the 5' RACE reads. The table records 35,000 to 50,000 distinct CDR3 sequences, approximately 28% of them present only once. The sequencing input was tumor-infiltrating memory CD4+ T cells sorted from the breast tumor. Noted subset: memory CD4+ T cells, CD4+CD45RO+CD25-. These receptors were taken from a female donor with breast cancer.

Note on this clonotype: At one end the junction does not follow the germline gene, possibly because of a read error. The gene calls are TRBV27 and TRBJ2-1, with D possibly matching TRBD2 (5 bases). CDR3 length: 15 amino acids. CDR1 and CDR2 from the germline V gene are MNHEY and SMNVEV (reference sequence). The CDR3 spells CASSLLGSPGNEQLF. CDR3 sequence (DNA): TGTGCCAGCAGTTTATTGGGGAGCCCGGGGAATGAGCAGCTCTTC.

This chain uses TRBV5-1 with TRBJ1-4; weak D call: TRBD1 (5 bases). Germline CDR1 SGHRS, CDR2 YFSETQ. The CDR3 is 16 amino acids. The V gene lost 4 bases and the J gene lost 4 bases, with 17 bases spanning the gap. The CDR3 DNA reads TGCGCCAGCAGCCAGGGCCCAGTGGGAGATAATGAAAAACTGTTTTTT. This encodes CASSQGPVGDNEKLFF.

In this sample, this clonotype turned up a few times. V usage is TRBV6-2 or TRBV6-3 and J usage is TRBJ2-1; 12 nucleotides agree with TRBD2. V was clipped by 4 bases and J by 8 bases; unmatched bases: 12. CDR3 size: 17 residues. Germline CDR1 MNHEY, CDR2 SVGEGT. The CDR3 sequence: CASSFPRLAGVEDEQFF. As DNA, the CDR3 is TGTGCCAGCAGTTTTCCCCGACTAGCGGGAGTGGAGGATGAGCAGTTCTTC.

In this sample, this clonotype turned up a few times. The chain carries TRBV27 and TRBJ1-5; unclear D gene. Germline CDR1 is MNHEY and CDR2 is SMNVEV (reference sequence). The V and J ends lost 6 bases and 3 bases respectively, with 9 bases between them. The CDR3 has 13 amino acids. The CDR3: CASRAGPNQPQHF. In DNA, the CDR3 is TGTGCCAGCAGAGCAGGACCCAATCAGCCCCAGCATTTT.

This clonotype was found a few times. The rearrangement uses TRBV24-1 and TRBJ1-5; D gene ambiguous. CDR3 length equals 12 residues. Looked up from germline, CDR1 is KGHDR and CDR2 is SFDVKD. CDR3 sequence (DNA): TGTGCAGTTCAGGCGGGCAATCAGCCCCAGCATTTT. Its translation: CAVQAGNQPQHF.

Many counts were recorded for this clonotype. This chain links TRBV7-3 with TRBJ2-1, with D unresolved. Looked up from germline, CDR1 is SGHTA and CDR2 is FQGTGA. Trimming cost V 2 bases and J 7 bases, with 15 bases left between them. The CDR3 covers 15 residues. This CDR3 reads CASSLGHPGWNEQFF. CDR3 sequence (DNA): TGTGCCAGCAGCTTAGGTCACCCTGGGTGGAATGAGCAGTTCTTC.

The chain combines TRBV18 with TRBJ2-1, with TRBD2 identical over 10 bases. V dropped 2 bases and J dropped 1; count of bases not matched to a gene: 5. The germline V gene encodes CDR1 KGHSH and CDR2 LQKENI. The length of the CDR3 is 17 residues. CDR3 sequence reads: CASSPSSGRKSYNEQFF. CDR3 sequence (DNA): TGTGCCAGCTCACCATCTAGCGGGAGAAAATCCTACAATGAGCAGTTCTTC.

This clonotype was found a few times. The rearrangement joins TRBV5-5 to TRBJ1-5, with TRBD1 matching over 7 bases. CDR1 is SGHKS and CDR2 is YYEKEE in the germline V gene (reference sequence). The CDR3 is made up of 16 amino acids. J lost 5 bases, V lost 0 bases, and 8 bases had no gene match. DNA for the CDR3: TGTGCCAGCAGCTTGGCCATTAGGGGGCCGGATCAGCCCCAGCATTTT. It specifies CASSLAIRGPDQPQHF.

The CDR3 spells CASSPGPWAMNSPLHF. CDR3 DNA: TGTGCCAGCAGCCCAGGACCTTGGGCAATGAATTCACCCCTCCACTTT. The rearrangement joins TRBV9 to TRBJ1-6; D is unclear. The V end lost 4 bases, the J end lost 7 bases, and 18 bases lay between the germline ends. The CDR3 spans 16 residues. Germline CDR1 is SGDLS and CDR2 is YYNGEE.

This clonotype was seen more than once but under ten times. The rearrangement links TRBV11-3 to TRBJ2-3, with 7 nucleotides matching TRBD1. J gave up 2 bases and V 6 bases, and 8 bases lay outside the gene matches. Germline CDR1 reads SGHNT; CDR2 reads YENEEA. This CDR3 has 15 residues. The CDR3 DNA follows: TGTGCCAGCAGTCTTCGCGGACAGGTCACAGATACGCAGTATTTT. Translated, it gives CASSLRGQVTDTQYF.

This chain links TRBV7-2 with TRBJ2-3; no definite D call. Trimming cost V 5 bases and J 8 bases, with 14 bases left between them. The CDR3 loop spans 13 amino acids. CDR1 is SGHTA and CDR2 is FQGNSA in the germline V gene. This CDR3 reads CASSPPGRTTQYF. The CDR3 bases are TGTGCCAGCAGCCCCCCGGGCAGGACTACGCAGTATTTT.

This clonotype appeared a few times. The chain uses TRBV29-1 and TRBJ2-6, with D perhaps TRBD2 (6 bases). CDR1 and CDR2 (germline): SQVTM, ANQGSEA. The CDR3 length is 15 residues. V lost 6 bases and J lost 1, with 13 bases in between. The CDR3 bases are TGCAGCGTGGATGATGGGAGGTCTGGGGCCAACGTCCTGACTTTC. It yields the protein CSVDDGRSGANVLTF. Using reference TRBV29-1 and TRBJ2-6 for the parts outside the CDR3, the full variable domain is SAVISQKPSRDICQRGTSLTIQCQVDSQVTMMFWYRQQPGQSLTLIATANQGSEATYESGFVIDKFPISRPNLTFSTLTVSNMSPEDSSIYLCSVDDGRSGANVLTFGAGSRLTVL.

This clonotype was seen a few times. The gene calls are TRBV5-4 and TRBJ1-3; D call uncertain. Per the germline V gene, CDR1 is SGHNT and CDR2 is YYREEE (reference sequence). The CDR3 contains 15 residues. Trimming pared 2 bases from V and 0 bases from J, leaving 9 bases between. The DNA of the CDR3 is TGTGCCAGCAGCTTAGACCGCCGCTCTGGAAACACCATATATTTT. It is translated as CASSLDRRSGNTIYF.

As to this clonotype: One junction end does not reproduce the germline sequence, and a read error may be involved. The V gene is TRBV6-1, the J gene TRBJ2-4; 7 nucleotides match TRBD1. Germline CDR1 is MNHNS and CDR2 is SASEGT. The CDR3 consists of 15 residues. The CDR3 region has the DNA TGTGCCGGCAGTACCCGGGACAGAGTGAAAAACATTCAGTACTTC. As protein: CAGSTRDRVKNIQYF.

This clonotype was detected many times. The chain employs TRBV13 and TRBJ2-7, with a possible D match to TRBD1 (5 bases). V was clipped by 3 bases and J by 2 bases, with 11 bases between them. CDR3 length: 14 amino acids. Germline V CDR1 and CDR2: PRHDT, FYEKMQ (reference sequence). CDR3 residues: CASSFGQDTYEQYF. CDR3 DNA sequence: TGTGCCAGCAGCTTCGGGCAGGACACCTACGAGCAGTACTTC.

The V gene is TRBV12-3 or TRBV12-4, the J gene TRBJ2-1; the D gene could be TRBD1 or TRBD2 (5 bases each). The CDR3 extends over 15 amino acids. The ends were cut back, 5 bases at V and 3 bases at J, with 14 bases in the middle. The CDR3 DNA sequence: TGTGCCAGCAGTGTCACGGGACCAAGCTACAATGAGCAGTTCTTC. Residues: CASSVTGPSYNEQFF.